Below are 5 T cell receptor beta chains sequenced from a single sample in a study of cytomegalovirus exposure and HLA in healthy donors. With 60 Vbeta and 13 Jbeta primers, the PCR was carried out. Profiling relied on immunoSEQ multiplex PCR, and the TCRdb table lists in-frame clones only, not all of them. The sample carries 150,000 to 180,000 clones, around 80% recorded once. The sample taken for sequencing was PBMCs. The receptors shown here come from a man under 40 in good health and CMV-seropositive.

This chain uses TRBV5-6 with TRBJ1-5, with D perhaps matching TRBD1 (6 bases). The germline V and J ends were trimmed by 3 bases and 6 bases, with 13 bases remaining between them. The germline V gene encodes CDR1 SGHDT and CDR2 YYEEEE. This CDR3 spans 14 amino acids. Written as DNA, the CDR3 is TGTGCCAGCAGCTCCGGGACATCCATTCAGCCCCAGCATTTT. This translates into CASSSGTSIQPQHF.

The chain's CDR3 is CASSVGSGRASGYNEQFF. Here the CDR3 DNA reads TGTGCCAGCAGCGTAGGGAGCGGGAGGGCCTCCGGTTACAATGAGCAGTTCTTC. The J gene is TRBJ2-1, the V gene TRBV9; TRBD2 matches at 10 bases. The germline V gene has CDR1 SGDLS and CDR2 YYNGEE. V lost 0 bases and J lost 4; bases outside the gene matches: 10. This CDR3 region has 18 residues.

The chain joins TRBV7-2 to TRBJ2-7; 10 bases fit TRBD2. CDR3 length: 15 residues. V gave up 4 bases and J gave up 5 bases; unmatched junction bases: 8. Germline CDR1 is SGHTA and CDR2 is FQGNSA. CDR3 region: CASSWTSGSGNEQYF. The CDR3, as DNA: TGTGCCAGCAGCTGGACTAGCGGCTCAGGGAACGAGCAGTACTTC.

This chain joins TRBV7-6 and TRBJ2-2; tentatively, D is TRBD2 (7 bases). V shed 5 bases and J shed 6 bases, with 19 bases lying between them. The CDR3 extends over 16 amino acids. CDR1 and CDR2 (germline): SGHVS, FNYEAQ. CDR3 bases: TGTGCCAGCAGCCGAAGCAACAGGGCGGGGGCCGGGGAGCTGTTTTTT. Its translation is CASSRSNRAGAGELFF.

The chain carries TRBV28 and TRBJ2-4; perhaps TRBD1 as D (6 bases). V was trimmed by 5 bases and J by 0 bases, leaving 11 bases between them. The CDR3 length is 15 residues. The germline CDR1 and CDR2 sequences are MDHEN and SYDVKM. CDR3 sequence: CASSIGQIAKNIQYF. The CDR3 DNA follows: TGTGCCAGCAGTATCGGACAGATAGCCAAAAACATTCAGTACTTC.